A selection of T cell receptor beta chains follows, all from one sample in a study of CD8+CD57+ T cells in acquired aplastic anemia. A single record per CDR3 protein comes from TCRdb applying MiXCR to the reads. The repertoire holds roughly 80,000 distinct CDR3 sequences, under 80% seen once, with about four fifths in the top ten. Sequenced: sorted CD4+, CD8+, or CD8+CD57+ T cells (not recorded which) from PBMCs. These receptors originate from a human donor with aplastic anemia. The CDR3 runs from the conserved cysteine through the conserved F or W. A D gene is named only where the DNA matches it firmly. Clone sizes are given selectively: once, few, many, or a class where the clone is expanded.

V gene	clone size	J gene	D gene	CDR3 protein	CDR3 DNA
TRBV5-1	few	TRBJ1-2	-	CASSLGGGYGYTF	TGCGCCAGCAGCTTGGGAGGGGGCTATGGCTACACCTTC
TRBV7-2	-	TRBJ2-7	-	CASSPQRQFEQYF	TGTGCCAGCAGCCCGCAACGACAGTTCGAGCAGTACTTC
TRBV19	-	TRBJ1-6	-	CASSSEGSYNSPLHF	TGTGCCAGTAGTTCCGAGGGTTCCTATAATTCACCCCTCCACTTT
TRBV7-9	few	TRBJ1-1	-	CASSRGSEAFF	TGTGCCAGCAGCCGCGGCTCTGAAGCTTTCTTT
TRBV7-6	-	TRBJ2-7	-	CASSPGALPYEQYF	TGTGCCAGCAGCCCTGGAGCGTTACCCTACGAGCAGTACTTC
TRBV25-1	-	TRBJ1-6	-	CASGGLSYNSPLHF	TGTGCCAGCGGGGGCCTCTCCTATAATTCACCCCTCCACTTC
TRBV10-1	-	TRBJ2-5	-	CASSDTGIETQYF	TGCGCCAGCAGTGATACGGGAATCGAGACCCAGTACTTC
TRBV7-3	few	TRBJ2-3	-	CASSLTSLGTDTQYF	TGTGCCAGCAGCTTAACTAGTCTGGGCACAGATACGCAGTATTTT
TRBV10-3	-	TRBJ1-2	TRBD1	CAISGNRGSNYGYTF	TGTGCCATCAGTGGAAACAGGGGATCTAACTATGGCTACACCTTC
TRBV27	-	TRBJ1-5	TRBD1	CAWLQGAVAQHF	TGTGCCTGGCTCCAGGGGGCGGTAGCCCAGCATTTT
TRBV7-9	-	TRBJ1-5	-	CAGLGYANSNQPQHF	TGTGCCGGCCTCGGATACGCCAATAGCAATCAGCCCCAGCATTTT
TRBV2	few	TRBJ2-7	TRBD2	CASSLGTSASYEQYF	TGTGCCAGCAGTTTAGGGACTAGCGCTTCCTACGAGCAGTACTTC
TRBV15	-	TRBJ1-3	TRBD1	CATSTRTGGNTIYF	TGTGCCACCAGCACCAGGACAGGGGGAAACACCATATATTTT
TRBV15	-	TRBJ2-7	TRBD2	CATSRDSGVEQYF	TGTGCCACCAGCAGAGACAGCGGGGTCGAGCAGTACTTC
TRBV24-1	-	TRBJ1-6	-	CATSDAGSPLHF	TGTGCCACCAGTGATGCCGGTTCACCCCTCCACTTT
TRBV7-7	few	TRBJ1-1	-	CASSKDRNTEAFF	TGTGCCAGCAGCAAGGACAGGAACACTGAAGCTTTCTTT
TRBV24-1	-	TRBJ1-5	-	CAIHDATAFPKGNQPQHF	TGTGCCATCCATGACGCGACCGCGTTCCCGAAGGGCAATCAGCCCCAGCATTTT
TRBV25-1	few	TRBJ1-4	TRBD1	CASSERGDRGYEKLFF	TGTGCCAGCAGTGAACGAGGGGACAGGGGATACGAAAAACTGTTTTTT
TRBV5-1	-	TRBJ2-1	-	CASSFLEGASNEQFF	TGCGCCAGCAGCTTCTTGGAGGGGGCTAGCAATGAGCAGTTCTTC
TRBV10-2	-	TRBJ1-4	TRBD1	CASGQGPEKLFF	TGCGCCAGCGGACAGGGTCCTGAAAAACTGTTTTTT
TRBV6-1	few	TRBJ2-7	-	CASSVGEGSSYEQYF	TGTGCCAGCAGTGTCGGCGAGGGGAGCTCCTACGAGCAGTACTTC
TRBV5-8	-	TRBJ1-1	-	CASTGEAFF	TGTGCCAGCACTGGTGAAGCTTTCTTT
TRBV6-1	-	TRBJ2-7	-	CASRGRSKRYEQYF	TGTGCCAGCCGGGGGAGGAGCAAAAGGTACGAGCAGTACTTC
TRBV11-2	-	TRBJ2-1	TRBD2	CASSLDAGRNNEQFF	TGTGCCAGCAGCTTAGATGCCGGGAGGAACAATGAGCAGTTCTTC
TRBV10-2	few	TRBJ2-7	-	CASEGAAEQYF	TGCGCCAGCGAAGGAGCGGCCGAGCAGTACTTC
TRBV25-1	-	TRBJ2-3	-	CASSEEGSTDTQYF	TGTGCCAGCAGTGAAGAAGGTAGCACAGATACGCAGTATTTT
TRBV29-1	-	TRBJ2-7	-	CSVAGTGKGANEQYF	TGCAGCGTTGCCGGAACAGGGAAAGGCGCTAACGAGCAGTACTTC
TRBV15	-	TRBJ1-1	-	CATSRTSRMGANTEAFF	TGTGCCACCAGCAGAACATCTCGTATGGGGGCGAACACTGAAGCTTTCTTT
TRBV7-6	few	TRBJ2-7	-	CASSSRAHYEQYF	TGTGCCAGCAGCTCCCGGGCCCATTACGAGCAGTACTTC
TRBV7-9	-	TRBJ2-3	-	CASSPQSDTQYF	TGTGCCAGCAGCCCGCAGTCAGATACGCAGTATTTT
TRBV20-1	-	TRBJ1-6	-	CSASIGGINSPLHF	TGCAGTGCTAGTATCGGGGGGATTAATTCACCCCTCCACTTT
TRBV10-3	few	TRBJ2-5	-	CAISRTDEETQYF	TGTGCCATCAGTAGGACCGACGAAGAGACCCAGTACTTC
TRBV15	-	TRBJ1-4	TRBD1	CATTTRGNRNEKLFF	TGTGCCACCACAACCAGGGGGAACCGAAATGAAAAACTGTTTTTT
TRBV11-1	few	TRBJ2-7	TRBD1	CASSRQDRGNGYEQYF	TGTGCCAGCAGTCGACAAGACAGGGGCAACGGCTACGAGCAGTACTTC
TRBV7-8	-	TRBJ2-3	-	CASSLAPHNTDTQYF	TGTGCCAGCAGCTTAGCCCCACATAACACAGATACGCAGTATTTT
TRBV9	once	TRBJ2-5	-	CAKDPFGETQYF	TGTGCCAAAGATCCCTTCGGAGAGACCCAGTACTTC
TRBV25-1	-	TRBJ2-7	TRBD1	CASSGHRGFTDEQYF	TGTGCCAGCAGTGGCCACAGGGGGTTCACGGACGAGCAGTACTTC
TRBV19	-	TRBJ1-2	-	CATSYRENGYTF	TGTGCCACTTCCTACAGGGAGAATGGCTACACCTTC
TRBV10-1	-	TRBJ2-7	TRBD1	CASSEYRGVSYEQYF	TGCGCCAGCAGTGAGTACAGGGGCGTCTCCTACGAGCAGTACTTC
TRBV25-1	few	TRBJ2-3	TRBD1	CASSVGTVPTDTQYF	TGTGCCAGCAGTGTCGGGACAGTACCCACAGATACGCAGTATTTT
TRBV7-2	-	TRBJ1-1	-	CASSLRRGTEAFF	TGTGCCAGCAGCTTAAGGAGGGGCACTGAAGCTTTCTTT
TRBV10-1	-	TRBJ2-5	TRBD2	CASSDSIAGAETQYF	TGCGCCAGCAGTGACTCGATAGCGGGAGCAGAGACCCAGTACTTC
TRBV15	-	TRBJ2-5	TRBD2	CATSSGTTSETQYF	TGTGCCACCAGCAGCGGGACTACCTCAGAGACCCAGTACTTC
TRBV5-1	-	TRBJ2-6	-	CASSLGGAAGANVLTF	TGCGCCAGCAGCTTGGGCGGAGCAGCTGGGGCCAACGTCCTGACTTTC
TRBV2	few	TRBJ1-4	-	CASSYRVGEKLFF	TGTGCCAGCTCGTACAGGGTGGGAGAAAAACTGTTTTTT
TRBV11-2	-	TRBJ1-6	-	CASSLSGTILYNSPLHF	TGTGCCAGCAGCTTATCCGGGACGATCCTCTATAATTCACCCCTCCACTTT
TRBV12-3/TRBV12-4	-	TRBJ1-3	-	CASSLNTIYF	TGTGCCAGCAGTTTGAACACCATATATTTT
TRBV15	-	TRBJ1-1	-	CATLGQTEAFF	TGTGCCACCCTAGGACAGACTGAAGCTTTCTTT
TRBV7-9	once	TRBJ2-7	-	CASSHPAGHSYEQYF	TGTGCCAGCAGCCACCCAGCAGGGCACTCCTACGAGCAGTACTTC
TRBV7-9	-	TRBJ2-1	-	CASGGVEQFF	TGTGCCAGCGGAGGGGTTGAGCAGTTCTTC
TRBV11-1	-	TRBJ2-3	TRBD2	CASSQTSGGPESTDTQYF	TGTGCCAGCAGCCAGACTAGCGGGGGGCCTGAGTCCACAGATACGCAGTATTTT
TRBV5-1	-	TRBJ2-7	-	CASSRQTDSYEQYF	TGCGCCAGTAGTAGACAGACAGATTCCTACGAGCAGTACTTC
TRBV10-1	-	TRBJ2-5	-	CASSDGLEGEQETQYF	TGCGCCAGCAGTGATGGTCTGGAGGGGGAACAAGAGACCCAGTACTTC